Below are 22 T cell receptor beta chains sequenced from a single sample in a study of blood T cell repertoires in COVID-19. Here immunoSEQ multiplex PCR was the method, and the copy in TCRdb shows in-frame clones only, minus some. Of about 300,000 clones listed, roughly nine tenths were seen once; the top ten hold less than 3.5%. The sequencing sample was made of PBMCs or T cells enriched from blood (not recorded which). These receptors were taken from a woman in her forties or fifties who had been exposed to COVID-19.

The gene calls are TRBV20-1 and TRBJ1-5, with a possible D match to TRBD1 (5 bases). Germline values: CDR1 DFQATT, CDR2 SNEGSKA (reference sequence). The CDR3 extends over 11 amino acids. Deletions cut 2 bases from V and 6 bases from J, with 5 bases between. CDR3 loop: CSARQGQPQHF. CDR3 DNA sequence: TGCAGTGCTAGACAGGGTCAGCCCCAGCATTTT.

The V call is TRBV2, the J call TRBJ2-6; D is unclear. Trimming left V 7 bases short and J 6 bases short, with 4 bases between. CDR3 length: 11 amino acids. The V gene's germline CDR1 is SNHLY and CDR2 FYNNEI. CDR3 sequence reads: CASTMANVLTF. DNA for the CDR3: TGTGCCAGCACTATGGCCAACGTCCTGACTTTC.

The chain employs TRBV21-1 and TRBJ2-7; the table gives TRBD1 as D, unverified against the DNA. TRBV21-1 counts as a pseudogene. The CDR3 is 17 residues long. CDR3 sequence: CASSRPQRGTGSYEQYF. In DNA form, the CDR3 reads TGTGCCAGCAGCCGCCCCCAGAGAGGGACAGGGTCCTACGAGCAGTACTTC.

The chain combines TRBV5-1 with TRBJ1-6; D may be TRBD1 (6 bases). Between the trimmed V and J ends, which lost 6 bases and 9 bases, there was a span of 19 bases. Germline V gives CDR1 SGHRS, CDR2 YFSETQ. There are 15 residues in the CDR3. CDR3 protein: CASTYLTGGTSPLHF. The CDR3 DNA sequence: TGCGCCAGCACCTATTTGACAGGTGGAACTTCACCCCTCCACTTT.

This clone has a single count. The chain couples TRBV4-2 to TRBJ1-2; D not resolved. Trimming removed 0 bases from V and 4 bases from J, with 12 bases in between. There are 15 residues in the CDR3. Germline CDR1 and CDR2: LGHNA and YNFKEQ. The DNA of the CDR3 is TGTGCCAGCAGCCAAGATCCCGGGGTTTCCTATGGCTACACCTTC. As protein: CASSQDPGVSYGYTF.

The table lists this clone with a count of one. The chain combines TRBV7-6 with TRBJ2-2, with a possible D match to TRBD1 (5 bases). The germline CDR1 and CDR2 sequences are SGHVS and FNYEAQ. V shed 5 bases and J shed 3 bases, with 10 bases lying between them. This CDR3 comprises 14 residues. The CDR3 is CASSQGTDTGELFF. CDR3 DNA sequence: TGTGCCAGCAGCCAGGGCACAGACACCGGGGAGCTGTTTTTT.

This sequence joins TRBV11-1 and TRBJ2-2; TRBD2 matches 11 bases. The CDR3 sequence is 15 residues long. The germline V gene encodes CDR1 SGHAT and CDR2 FQDESV (reference sequence). The J segment lost 6 bases and the V segment lost 6 bases, leaving 6 bases of the junction unmatched. The CDR3 DNA is TGTGCCAGCAGACCTAGCGGGGGGCCCCCCGGGGAGCTGTTTTTT. Translation gives CASRPSGGPPGELFF.

The chain has TRBV4-1 and TRBJ2-7; 11 positions match TRBD1. CDR1 and CDR2 (germline): MGHRA, YSYEKL. The V segment lost 2 bases and the J segment 3 bases; nucleotides outside the gene matches: 6. CDR3 length: 16 residues. The CDR3 is CASSQQGQGAYYEQYF. CDR3 in DNA: TGCGCCAGCAGCCAACAAGGACAGGGGGCCTACTACGAGCAGTACTTC.

The rearrangement uses TRBV30 and TRBJ2-4; no definite D call. CDR1 is GTSNPN, CDR2 SVGIG, per germline (reference sequence). The germline V and J ends were trimmed by 3 bases and 7 bases, with 22 bases remaining between them. The CDR3 is 16 residues long. The CDR3 is CAWRDLVPGSHNIQYF. CDR3 nucleotide sequence: TGTGCCTGGAGGGATCTCGTTCCGGGTTCCCATAACATTCAGTACTTC.

This sequence joins TRBV10-1 and TRBJ2-5; no definite D call. Per the germline V gene, CDR1 is WNHNN and CDR2 is SYGVQD (reference sequence). V was clipped by 3 bases and J by 5 bases, with 4 bases between them. This CDR3 has 11 residues. This CDR3 is CASSDLETQYF. The CDR3 DNA reads as TGCGCCAGCAGTGATCTCGAGACCCAGTACTTC.

This CDR3 is CASSLSGTSGSDTQYF. The CDR3 region has the DNA TGTGCCAGCAGTCTCTCCGGGACTAGCGGGTCAGATACGCAGTATTTT. The V gene is TRBV28, the J gene TRBJ2-3, with 12 bases aligning to TRBD2. The CDR3 spans 16 residues. From germline, CDR1 is MDHEN and CDR2 SYDVKM. V gave up 5 bases and J gave up 4 bases; unmatched junction bases: 7.

This chain links TRBV27 with TRBJ2-1; 13 nucleotides line up with TRBD2. Germline V CDR1 and CDR2: MNHEY, SMNVEV (reference sequence). There are 17 residues in the CDR3. V was clipped by 4 bases and J by 9 bases; unmatched bases: 12. The CDR3 coding sequence is TGTGCCAGCAGTTCAGTAACTAGCGGGGGGGCGTCAGGTGAGCAGTTCTTC. Translated: CASSSVTSGGASGEQFF.

This chain joins TRBV28 and TRBJ1-6; D might be TRBD1 (5 bases). CDR3 length: 14 amino acids. Per the germline V gene, CDR1 is MDHEN and CDR2 is SYDVKM. Trimming cost V 2 bases and J 12 bases, with 14 bases left between them. CDR3 DNA sequence: TGTGCCAGCAGTTTAGGCCAGGGATCTGGACCCCTCCACTTT. Translated: CASSLGQGSGPLHF.

CDR3 amino acids: CASSYTSADTQYF. The CDR3 nucleotides read TGTGCCAGCAGTTACACAAGCGCAGATACGCAGTATTTT. This chain connects TRBV6-5 to TRBJ2-3; D is undetermined. Trimming stripped 2 bases from V and 4 bases from J, with 7 bases between. CDR3 length: 13 residues. Germline-derived CDR1 and CDR2 are MNHEY and SVGAGI.

The chain has TRBV10-1 and TRBJ1-2; no definite D call. This CDR3 has 15 amino acids. Looked up from germline, CDR1 is WNHNN and CDR2 is SYGVQD (reference sequence). The ends were cut back, 0 bases at V and 5 bases at J, with 13 bases in the middle. CDR3 region: CASSESEHSLYGYTF. For the CDR3, the DNA is TGCGCCAGCAGTGAGTCTGAGCACAGCCTTTATGGCTACACCTTC.

Of note for this clone: At the DNA level, this CDR3 is encoded by other sequences in the same sample as well. This sequence joins TRBV28 and TRBJ2-7, with 7 bases aligning to TRBD1. Germline CDR1 MDHEN, CDR2 SYDVKM. The CDR3 consists of 14 residues. V was clipped by 4 bases and J by 1 base; unmatched bases: 4. The CDR3 DNA reads TGTGCCAGCAGTTCGCCGGGACAGTCCTACGAGCAGTACTTC. It codes for CASSSPGQSYEQYF.

The chain carries TRBV6-5 and TRBJ2-2; D remains unclear. Trimming removed 6 bases at V and 4 bases at J, with 9 bases between. The CDR3 consists of 13 residues. Germline V gene data show CDR1 as MNHEY and CDR2 as SVGAGI. The DNA for the CDR3 is TGTGCCAGCAGACCCTCGAGCACCGGGGAGCTGTTTTTT. Translated: CASRPSSTGELFF.

The chain couples TRBV19 to TRBJ2-5, with 8 bases that match TRBD2. This CDR3 is 13 amino acids long. V lost 6 bases to trimming and J lost 5 bases; unmatched junction nucleotides: 5. From germline, CDR1 is LNHDA and CDR2 SQIVND (reference sequence). DNA for the CDR3: TGTGCCAGTAGCGGGGGGGCCTGGGAGACCCAGTACTTC. Its protein is CASSGGAWETQYF.

The chain recombines TRBV4-1 with TRBJ2-3; tentatively, D is TRBD1 (5 bases). The CDR3 extends over 14 amino acids. From germline, CDR1 is MGHRA and CDR2 YSYEKL. Trimming removed 3 bases from V and 0 bases from J, with 7 bases in between. The CDR3 loop is CASSHAGSTDTQYF. The CDR3 DNA reads as TGCGCCAGCAGCCACGCAGGGAGCACAGATACGCAGTATTTT.

V usage is TRBV19 and J usage is TRBJ2-7; 7 bases are a match to TRBD1. The ends lost 10 bases at V and 0 bases at J; junction bases unmatched: 15. The CDR3 extends over 16 amino acids. Per germline, CDR1 LNHDA and CDR2 SQIVND (reference sequence). The CDR3 DNA is TGTGCCACCGGGGACAGACCACAATCGATCTCCTACGAGCAGTACTTC. Its translation is CATGDRPQSISYEQYF. Full variable domain (rest looked up from reference TRBV19 and TRBJ2-7): DGGITQSPKYLFRKEGQNVTLSCEQNLNHDAMYWYRQDPGQGLRLIYYSQIVNDFQKGDIAEGYSVSREKKESFPLTVTSAQKNPTAFYLCATGDRPQSISYEQYFGPGTRLTVT.

This chain joins TRBV2 and TRBJ2-2; the D is unclear. Per the germline V gene, CDR1 is SNHLY and CDR2 is FYNNEI. V gave up 6 bases and J gave up 7 bases, with 18 bases separating them. This CDR3 region has 15 residues. CDR3 protein: CASSPVLKRGGELFF. CDR3 coding DNA: TGTGCCAGCAGCCCGGTCCTAAAACGAGGCGGGGAGCTGTTTTTT.

In its sample, this clone was seen a few times. J is TRBJ2-5 and V is TRBV12-3 or TRBV12-4; D is undetermined. Trimming pared 2 bases from V and 2 bases from J, leaving 6 bases between. This CDR3 contains 13 residues. In DNA form, the CDR3 reads TGTGCCAGCAGTTTATGGCAGCAAGAGACCCAGTACTTC. The encoded protein is CASSLWQQETQYF.